This T cell receptor (beta chain) was sequenced in a study of blood T cell repertoires in COVID-19. Study context: Donors in the United States, Italy and Spain gave samples during acute or convalescent COVID-19. PBMCs, B-cell-depleted T cells, or T cells were the source of the cDNA or gDNA that made up the material.

This clone was seen only a few times. The CDR3 is made up of 12 amino acids. V was trimmed by 10 bases and J by 5 bases, leaving 14 bases between them. Germline assignment: CDR1 ENHRY and CDR2 SYGVKD. The authors' processing: Estimation of nucleated cell counts was performed using reference gene primer amplification. The protocol was immunoSEQ multiplex PCR, while the TCRdb copy is restricted to in-frame clones and leaves out a portion. V and J calls and clone size are those listed in that table; D and trimming were worked out from the DNA. The sample lists 90,000 to 100,000 clones, about 85% seen once, with 4% to 5.5% in the top ten.

The genes are TRBV10-3 and TRBJ1-1; a weak D match, TRBD1 (6 bases). Material for sequencing was peripheral blood. This sequence originates from a man aged 60 to 69 with acute or convalescent COVID-19. Here the CDR3 reads CATLGAGTEAFF. In DNA, the CDR3 is TGTGCCACCTTGGGGGCCGGGACTGAAGCTTTCTTT.